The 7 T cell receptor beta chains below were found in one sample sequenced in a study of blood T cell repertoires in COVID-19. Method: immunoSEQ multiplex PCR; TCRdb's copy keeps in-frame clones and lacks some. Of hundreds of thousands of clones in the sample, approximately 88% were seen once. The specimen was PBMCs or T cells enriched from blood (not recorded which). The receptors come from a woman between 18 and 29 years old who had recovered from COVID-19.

CDR3 bases: TGCAGTGCTAGTCCTCCAGGAGGATCTGATGGCTACACCTTC. Amino acid sequence: CSASPPGGSDGYTF. J is TRBJ1-2 and V is TRBV20-1, with D unclear. V was pared by 3 bases and J by 6 bases, with 17 bases between. Germline values: CDR1 DFQATT, CDR2 SNEGSKA (reference sequence). This CDR3 spans 14 amino acids.

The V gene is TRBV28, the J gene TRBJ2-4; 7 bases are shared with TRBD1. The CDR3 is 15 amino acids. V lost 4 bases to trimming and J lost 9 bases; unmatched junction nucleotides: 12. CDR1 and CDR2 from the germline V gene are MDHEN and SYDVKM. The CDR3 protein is CASSSLRQGLAIQYF. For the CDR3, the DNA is TGTGCCAGCAGTTCCCTAAGACAGGGTTTGGCCATTCAGTACTTC.

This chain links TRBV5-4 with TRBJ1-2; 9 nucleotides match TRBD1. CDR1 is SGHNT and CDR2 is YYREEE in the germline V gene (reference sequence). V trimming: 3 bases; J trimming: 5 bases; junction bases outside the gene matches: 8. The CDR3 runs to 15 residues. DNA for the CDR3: TGTGCCAGCAGCTCCGGGACAGGGAGGATTTATGGCTACACCTTC. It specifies CASSSGTGRIYGYTF. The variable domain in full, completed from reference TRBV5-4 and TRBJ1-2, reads ETGVTQSPTHLIKTRGQQVTLRCSSQSGHNTVSWYQQALGQGPQFIFQYYREEENGRGNFPPRFSGLQFPNYSSELNVNALELDDSALYLCASSSGTGRIYGYTFGSGTRLTVV.

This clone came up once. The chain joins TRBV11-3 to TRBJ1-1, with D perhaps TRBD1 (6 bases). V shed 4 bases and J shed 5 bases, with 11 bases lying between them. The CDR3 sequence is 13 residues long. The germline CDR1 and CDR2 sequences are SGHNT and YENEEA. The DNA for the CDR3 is TGTGCCAGCAGCTCGAAACAGGGTACTGAAGCTTTCTTT. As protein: CASSSKQGTEAFF.

CDR3 DNA: TGCGCCAGCAGCTTTGGACAGGGTACCAGGAAAGAGACCCAGTACTTC. Its protein is CASSFGQGTRKETQYF. The chain uses TRBV5-1 and TRBJ2-5; TRBD1 matches at 8 bases. V gave up 2 bases and J gave up 3 bases; unmatched junction bases: 9. Germline values: CDR1 SGHRS, CDR2 YFSETQ. This CDR3 has 16 residues.

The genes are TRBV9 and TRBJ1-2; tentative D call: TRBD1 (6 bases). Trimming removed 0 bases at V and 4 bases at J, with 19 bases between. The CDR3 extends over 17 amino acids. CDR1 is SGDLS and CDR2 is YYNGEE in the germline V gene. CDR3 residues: CASSVEEAGGWGYGYTF. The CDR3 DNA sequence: TGTGCCAGCAGCGTAGAGGAGGCGGGGGGCTGGGGCTATGGCTACACCTTC.

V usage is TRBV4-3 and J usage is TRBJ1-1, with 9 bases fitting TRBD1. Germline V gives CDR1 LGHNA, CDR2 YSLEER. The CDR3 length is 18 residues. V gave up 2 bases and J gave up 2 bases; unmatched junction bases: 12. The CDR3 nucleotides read TGCGCCAGCAGCCAAACACCCAAACAGACAGGGGGAAACACTGAAGCTTTCTTT. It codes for CASSQTPKQTGGNTEAFF.